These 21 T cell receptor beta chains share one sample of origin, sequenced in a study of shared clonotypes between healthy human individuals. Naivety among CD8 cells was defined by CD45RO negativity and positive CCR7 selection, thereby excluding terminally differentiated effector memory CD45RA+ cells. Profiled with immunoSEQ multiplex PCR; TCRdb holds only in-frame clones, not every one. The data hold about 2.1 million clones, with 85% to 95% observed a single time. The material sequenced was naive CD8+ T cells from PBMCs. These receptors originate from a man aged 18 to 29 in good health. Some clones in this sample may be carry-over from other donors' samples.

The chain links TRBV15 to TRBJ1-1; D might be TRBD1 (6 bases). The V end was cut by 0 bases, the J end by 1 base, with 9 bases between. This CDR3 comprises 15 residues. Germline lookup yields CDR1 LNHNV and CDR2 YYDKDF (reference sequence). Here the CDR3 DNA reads TGTGCCACCAGCAGAGATGCAGGGGAGAACACTGAAGCTTTCTTT. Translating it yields CATSRDAGENTEAFF.

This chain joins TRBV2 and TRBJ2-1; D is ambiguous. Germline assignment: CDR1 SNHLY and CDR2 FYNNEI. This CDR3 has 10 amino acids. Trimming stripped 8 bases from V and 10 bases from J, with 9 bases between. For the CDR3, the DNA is TGTGCCAGCCTGGCAGGCGAGCAGTTCTTC. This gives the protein CASLAGEQFF.

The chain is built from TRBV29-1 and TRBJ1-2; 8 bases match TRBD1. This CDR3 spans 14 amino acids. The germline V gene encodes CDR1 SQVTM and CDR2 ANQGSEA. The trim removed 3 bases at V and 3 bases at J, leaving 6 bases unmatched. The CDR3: CSVDTGGGDYGYTF. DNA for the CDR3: TGCAGCGTTGATACAGGGGGGGGAGACTATGGCTACACCTTC.

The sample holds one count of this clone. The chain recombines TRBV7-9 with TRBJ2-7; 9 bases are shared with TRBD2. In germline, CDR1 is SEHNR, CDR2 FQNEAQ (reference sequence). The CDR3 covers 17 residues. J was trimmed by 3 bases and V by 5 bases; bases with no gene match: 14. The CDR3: CASSGESAREGLYEQYF. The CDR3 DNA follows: TGTGCCAGCAGCGGAGAATCCGCGCGGGAGGGCCTCTACGAGCAGTACTTC. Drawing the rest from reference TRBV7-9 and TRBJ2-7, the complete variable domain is DTGVSQNPRHKITKRGQNVTFRCDPISEHNRLYWYRQTLGQGPEFLTYFQNEAQLEKSRLLSDRFSAERPKGSFSTLEIQRTEQGDSAMYLCASSGESAREGLYEQYFGPGTRLTVT.

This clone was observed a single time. The DNA of the CDR3 is TGTGCCAGTAGTATATTGGGGGTATCGAATGAGCAGTTCTTC. As protein: CASSILGVSNEQFF. V is TRBV19 and J is TRBJ2-1; D is tentatively TRBD1 or TRBD2 (5 bases each). In germline, CDR1 is LNHDA, CDR2 SQIVND (reference sequence). Trimming took off 2 bases at V and 7 bases at J, with 12 bases between the two ends. The CDR3 length is 14 residues.

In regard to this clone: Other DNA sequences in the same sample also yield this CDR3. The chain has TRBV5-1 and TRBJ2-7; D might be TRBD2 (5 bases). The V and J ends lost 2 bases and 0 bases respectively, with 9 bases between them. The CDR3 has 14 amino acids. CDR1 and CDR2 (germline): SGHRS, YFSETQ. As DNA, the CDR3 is TGCGCCAGCAGCTTCGGGGTGAGCTCCTACGAGCAGTACTTC. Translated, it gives CASSFGVSSYEQYF. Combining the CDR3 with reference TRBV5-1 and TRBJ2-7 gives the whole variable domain KAGVTQTPRYLIKTRGQQVTLSCSPISGHRSVSWYQQTPGQGLQFLFEYFSETQRNKGNFPGRFSGRQFSNSRSEMNVSTLELGDSALYLCASSFGVSSYEQYFGPGTRLTVT.

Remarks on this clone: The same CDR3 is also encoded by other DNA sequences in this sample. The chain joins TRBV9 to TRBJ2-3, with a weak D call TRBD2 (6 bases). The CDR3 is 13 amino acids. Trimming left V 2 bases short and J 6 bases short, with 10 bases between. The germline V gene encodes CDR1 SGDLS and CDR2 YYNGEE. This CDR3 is CASSVGGSDTQYF. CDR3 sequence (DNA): TGTGCCAGCAGCGTTGGAGGGTCGGATACGCAGTATTTT.

CDR3: CASSQTLQGEQYF. Here the CDR3 DNA reads TGTGCCAGCAGCCAAACCCTCCAGGGCGAGCAGTACTTC. The J gene is TRBJ2-7, the V gene TRBV9; TRBD1 might be the D (5 bases). In germline, CDR1 is SGDLS, CDR2 YYNGEE. CDR3 size: 13 residues. Trimming removed 4 bases from V and 6 bases from J, with 14 bases in between.

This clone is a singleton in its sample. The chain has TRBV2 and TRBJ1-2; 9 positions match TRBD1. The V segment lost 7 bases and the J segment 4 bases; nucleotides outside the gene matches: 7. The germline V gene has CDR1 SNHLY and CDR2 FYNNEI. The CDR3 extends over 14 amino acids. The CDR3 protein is CASIGQGTSYGYTF. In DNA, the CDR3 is TGTGCCAGCATTGGACAGGGGACCTCCTATGGCTACACCTTC.

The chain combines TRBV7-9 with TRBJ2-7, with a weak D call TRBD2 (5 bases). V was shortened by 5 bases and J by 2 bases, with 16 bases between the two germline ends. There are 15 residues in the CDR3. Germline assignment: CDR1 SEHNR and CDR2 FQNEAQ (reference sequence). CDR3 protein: CASSPGVGRTYEQYF. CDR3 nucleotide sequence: TGTGCCAGCAGCCCCGGGGTTGGCAGAACCTACGAGCAGTACTTC.

CDR3 loop: CASSPRSGNTQYF. In DNA form, the CDR3 reads TGTGCCAGCAGCCCCCGGAGTGGGAATACGCAGTATTTT. The chain combines TRBV11-3 with TRBJ2-3, with D unresolved. Per germline, CDR1 SGHNT and CDR2 YENEEA. Trimming stripped 5 bases from V and 7 bases from J, with 13 bases between. The length of the CDR3 is 13 residues. Full variable domain (remainder filled in from reference TRBV11-3 and TRBJ2-3): EAGVVQSPRYKIIEKKQPVAFWCNPISGHNTLYWYLQNLGQGPELLIRYENEEAVDDSQLPKDRFSAERLKGVDSTLKIQPAELGDSAVYLCASSPRSGNTQYFGPGTRLTVL.

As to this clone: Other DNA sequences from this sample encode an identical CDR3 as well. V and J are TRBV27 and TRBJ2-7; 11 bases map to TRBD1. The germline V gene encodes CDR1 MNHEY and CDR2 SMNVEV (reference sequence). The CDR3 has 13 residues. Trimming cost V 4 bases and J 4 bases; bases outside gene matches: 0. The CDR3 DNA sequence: TGTGCCAGCAGTTGGGACAGGGGGTACGAGCAGTACTTC. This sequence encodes CASSWDRGYEQYF.

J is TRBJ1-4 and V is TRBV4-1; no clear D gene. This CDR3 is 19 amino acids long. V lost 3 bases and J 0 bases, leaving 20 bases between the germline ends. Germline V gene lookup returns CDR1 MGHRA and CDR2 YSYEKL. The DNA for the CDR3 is TGCGCCAGCAGCCACCGGTTTAGCAGTAAGAGGACAACTAATGAAAAACTGTTTTTT. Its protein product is CASSHRFSSKRTTNEKLFF.

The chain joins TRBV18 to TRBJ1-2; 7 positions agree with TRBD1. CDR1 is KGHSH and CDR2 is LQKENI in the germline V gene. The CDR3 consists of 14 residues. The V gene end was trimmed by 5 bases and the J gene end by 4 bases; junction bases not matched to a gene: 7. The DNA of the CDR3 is TGTGCCAGCTCATCGACAGGGATGGGCTATGGCTACACCTTC. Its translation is CASSSTGMGYGYTF.

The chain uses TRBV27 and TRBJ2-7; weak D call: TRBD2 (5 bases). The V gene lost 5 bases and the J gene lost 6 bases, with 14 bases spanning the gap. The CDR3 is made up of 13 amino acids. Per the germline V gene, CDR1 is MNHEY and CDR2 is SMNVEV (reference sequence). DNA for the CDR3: TGTGCCAGCAGTCTAACTAGTAGTGCCGAGCAGTACTTC. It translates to CASSLTSSAEQYF.

This chain's CDR3 is CASSDSYGPLDNEQFF. Here the CDR3 DNA reads TGTGCCAGCAGCGACTCGTATGGGCCCTTGGACAATGAGCAGTTCTTC. V and J are TRBV9 and TRBJ2-1; D is undetermined. The V and J ends lost 3 bases and 5 bases respectively, with 18 bases between them. Germline values: CDR1 SGDLS, CDR2 YYNGEE. The CDR3 loop spans 16 amino acids.

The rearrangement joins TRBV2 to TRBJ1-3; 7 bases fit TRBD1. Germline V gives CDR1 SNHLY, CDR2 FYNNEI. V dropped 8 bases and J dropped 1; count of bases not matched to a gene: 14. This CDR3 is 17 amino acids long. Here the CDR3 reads CASYKSRTGPSGNTIYF. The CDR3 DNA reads TGTGCCAGCTATAAGAGCCGGACAGGACCATCTGGAAACACCATATATTTT.

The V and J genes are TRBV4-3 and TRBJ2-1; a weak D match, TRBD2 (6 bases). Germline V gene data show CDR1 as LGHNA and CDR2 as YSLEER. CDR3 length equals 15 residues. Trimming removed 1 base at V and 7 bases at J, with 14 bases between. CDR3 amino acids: CASSQGSGRRNEQFF. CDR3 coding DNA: TGCGCCAGCAGCCAAGGATCCGGGAGAAGGAATGAGCAGTTCTTC.

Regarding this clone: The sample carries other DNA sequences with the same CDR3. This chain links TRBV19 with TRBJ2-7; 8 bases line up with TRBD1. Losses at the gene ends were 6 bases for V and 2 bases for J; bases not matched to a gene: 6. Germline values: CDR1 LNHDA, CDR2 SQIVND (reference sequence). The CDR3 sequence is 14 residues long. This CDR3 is CASSPGTGAYEQYF. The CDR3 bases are TGTGCCAGTAGCCCCGGGACAGGTGCCTACGAGCAGTACTTC.

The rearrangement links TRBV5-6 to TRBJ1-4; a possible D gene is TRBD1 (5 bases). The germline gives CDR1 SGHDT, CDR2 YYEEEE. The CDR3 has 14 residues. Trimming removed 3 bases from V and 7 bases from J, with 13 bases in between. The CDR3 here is CASSSGGFGEKLFF. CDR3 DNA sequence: TGTGCCAGCAGCTCGGGGGGTTTCGGTGAAAAACTGTTTTTT.

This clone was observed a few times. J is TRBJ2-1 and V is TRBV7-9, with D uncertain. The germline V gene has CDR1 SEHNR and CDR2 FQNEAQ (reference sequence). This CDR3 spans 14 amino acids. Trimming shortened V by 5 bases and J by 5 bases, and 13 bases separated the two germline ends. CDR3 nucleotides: TGTGCCAGCAGCCCGAGGACGGCAAACAATGAGCAGTTCTTC. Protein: CASSPRTANNEQFF. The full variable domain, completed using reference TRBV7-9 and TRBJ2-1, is DTGVSQNPRHKITKRGQNVTFRCDPISEHNRLYWYRQTLGQGPEFLTYFQNEAQLEKSRLLSDRFSAERPKGSFSTLEIQRTEQGDSAMYLCASSPRTANNEQFFGPGTRLTVL.